Below, one T cell receptor beta chain is given with its context. This record comes from a study of cytomegalovirus exposure and HLA in healthy donors. Some clones are missing from TCRdb's copy, which holds only in-frame ones; the method was immunoSEQ multiplex PCR. This sample has over 110,000 clones, with more than 85% found just once. V lost 4 bases to trimming and J lost 7 bases; unmatched junction nucleotides: 7. The CDR3 covers 15 residues. In germline, CDR1 is SGHRS, CDR2 YFSETQ. Sequenced: PBMCs. The chain uses TRBV5-1 and TRBJ1-4; 10 nucleotides align to TRBD1. This sequence originates from a man between 18 and 29 years old in good health and CMV-seropositive. CDR3 protein: CASSPSGQGSEKLFF. CDR3 DNA: TGCGCCAGCAGCCCATCGGGACAGGGGAGTGAAAAACTGTTTTTT.